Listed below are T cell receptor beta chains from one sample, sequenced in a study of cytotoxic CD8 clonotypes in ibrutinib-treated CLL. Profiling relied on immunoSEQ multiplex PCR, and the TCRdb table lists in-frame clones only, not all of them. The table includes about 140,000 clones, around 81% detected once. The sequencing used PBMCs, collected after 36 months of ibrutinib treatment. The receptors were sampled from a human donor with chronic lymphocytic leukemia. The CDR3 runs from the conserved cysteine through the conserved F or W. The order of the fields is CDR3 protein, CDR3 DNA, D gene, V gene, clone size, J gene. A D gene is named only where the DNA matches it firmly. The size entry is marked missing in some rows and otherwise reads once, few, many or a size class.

CDR3aa: CASSLDPGRRDGYTF; CDR3nt: TGTGCCAGCAGCTTAGACCCGGGGAGGAGGGATGGCTACACCTTC; d_gene: -; v_gene: TRBV7-2; abundance: -; j_gene: TRBJ1-2
CDR3aa: CASRVDGRGTGELFF; CDR3nt: TGTGCCAGCAGAGTAGACGGGAGGGGGACCGGGGAGCTGTTTTTT; d_gene: TRBD2; v_gene: TRBV13; abundance: -; j_gene: TRBJ2-2
CDR3aa: CAWREKGAPGQPQHF; CDR3nt: TGTGCCTGGAGAGAAAAGGGGGCGCCTGGTCAGCCCCAGCATTTT; d_gene: TRBD1; v_gene: TRBV30; abundance: -; j_gene: TRBJ1-5
CDR3aa: CASSLVAGADTQYF; CDR3nt: TGCGCCAGCAGCTTGGTGGCGGGGGCAGATACGCAGTATTTT; d_gene: TRBD2; v_gene: TRBV5-1; abundance: -; j_gene: TRBJ2-3
CDR3aa: CASSLVPSPEQFF; CDR3nt: TGTGCCAGCAGCTTAGTCCCTTCGCCTGAGCAGTTCTTC; d_gene: -; v_gene: TRBV11-3; abundance: -; j_gene: TRBJ2-1
CDR3aa: CASSPSASGGNNEQFF; CDR3nt: TGTGCCAGCTCACCGAGTGCTAGCGGGGGAAACAATGAGCAGTTCTTC; d_gene: TRBD2; v_gene: TRBV18; abundance: -; j_gene: TRBJ2-1
CDR3aa: CASSIGATGVHTGELFF; CDR3nt: TGTGCCAGCAGCATAGGGGCCACAGGGGTTCACACCGGGGAGCTGTTTTTT; d_gene: TRBD1; v_gene: TRBV7-9; abundance: -; j_gene: TRBJ2-2
CDR3aa: CSVEGLAGGLYNEQFF; CDR3nt: TGCAGCGTTGAAGGACTAGCGGGTGGACTCTACAATGAGCAGTTCTTC; d_gene: TRBD2; v_gene: TRBV29-1; abundance: -; j_gene: TRBJ2-1
CDR3aa: CASSLDAGGGSGANVLTF; CDR3nt: TGCGCCAGCAGCTTGGATGCGGGAGGAGGGTCTGGGGCCAACGTCCTGACTTTC; d_gene: TRBD2; v_gene: TRBV5-1; abundance: -; j_gene: TRBJ2-6
CDR3aa: CASSLIGNQPQHF; CDR3nt: TGTGCCAGCAGTTTAATTGGAAATCAGCCCCAGCATTTT; d_gene: -; v_gene: TRBV27; abundance: -; j_gene: TRBJ1-5
CDR3aa: CASSVESGGNTGELFF; CDR3nt: TGTGCCAGCAGTGTCGAGAGCGGGGGGAACACCGGGGAGCTGTTTTTT; d_gene: TRBD2; v_gene: TRBV2; abundance: -; j_gene: TRBJ2-2
CDR3aa: CASSEYTTSGDPYNEQFF; CDR3nt: TGTGCCAGCAGTGAATATACGACTAGCGGGGACCCTTACAATGAGCAGTTCTTC; d_gene: TRBD2; v_gene: TRBV25-1; abundance: -; j_gene: TRBJ2-1
CDR3aa: CASSKRSRGDSEKLFF; CDR3nt: TGTGCCAGCAGCAAGCGCTCCCGGGGAGACAGTGAAAAACTGTTTTTT; d_gene: -; v_gene: TRBV21-1; abundance: once; j_gene: TRBJ1-4
CDR3aa: CAWSGGHYGYTF; CDR3nt: TGTGCCTGGAGTGGGGGTCACTATGGCTACACCTTC; d_gene: -; v_gene: TRBV30; abundance: few; j_gene: TRBJ1-2
CDR3aa: CASSSLPGQDNYEQYF; CDR3nt: TGTGCCAGCAGCTCTTTGCCGGGACAGGATAATTACGAGCAGTACTTC; d_gene: TRBD1; v_gene: TRBV7-9; abundance: -; j_gene: TRBJ2-7
CDR3aa: CASSLNDAAEAFF; CDR3nt: TGCGCCAGCAGCTTGAATGACGCCGCTGAAGCTTTCTTT; d_gene: -; v_gene: TRBV5-1; abundance: -; j_gene: TRBJ1-1
CDR3aa: CASAGGPKSGSGNTIYF; CDR3nt: TGCGCCAGCGCCGGAGGGCCAAAGTCAGGCTCTGGAAACACCATATATTTT; d_gene: -; v_gene: TRBV10-2; abundance: -; j_gene: TRBJ1-3
CDR3aa: CASSQLDIVSYNEQFF; CDR3nt: TGCGCCAGCAGCCAACTCGACATTGTGTCCTACAATGAGCAGTTCTTC; d_gene: -; v_gene: TRBV4-1; abundance: few; j_gene: TRBJ2-1
CDR3aa: CASSSFLPGAGMGYTF; CDR3nt: TGTGCCAGCAGTTCCTTCCTGCCGGGGGCAGGGATGGGCTACACCTTC; d_gene: -; v_gene: TRBV6-5; abundance: -; j_gene: TRBJ1-2
CDR3aa: CASSPTGQGFTNEKLFF; CDR3nt: TGTGCCAGCAGCCCCACCGGACAGGGATTTACTAATGAAAAACTGTTTTTT; d_gene: TRBD1; v_gene: TRBV7-9; abundance: -; j_gene: TRBJ1-4
CDR3aa: CASIRGDRRQETQYF; CDR3nt: TGCGCCAGCATCCGGGGGGACAGACGCCAAGAGACCCAGTACTTC; d_gene: -; v_gene: TRBV23-1; abundance: few; j_gene: TRBJ2-5
CDR3aa: CASSDHGWGSLAEAFF; CDR3nt: TGTGCCAGCAGTGATCATGGTTGGGGAAGTCTCGCTGAAGCTTTCTTT; d_gene: -; v_gene: TRBV2; abundance: -; j_gene: TRBJ1-1
CDR3aa: CASSLREQFF; CDR3nt: TGTGCCAGCAGTTTGCGTGAGCAGTTCTTC; d_gene: -; v_gene: TRBV27; abundance: -; j_gene: TRBJ2-1
CDR3aa: CATSRDRGSYEQYF; CDR3nt: TGTGCCACCAGCAGAGATCGCGGATCCTACGAGCAGTACTTC; d_gene: -; v_gene: TRBV15; abundance: -; j_gene: TRBJ2-7
CDR3aa: CASSLGVNTEAFF; CDR3nt: TGTGCCAGCAGCTTGGGGGTGAACACTGAAGCTTTCTTT; d_gene: -; v_gene: TRBV5-4; abundance: -; j_gene: TRBJ1-1
CDR3aa: CASSLDNPNYGYTF; CDR3nt: TGCGCCAGCAGCTTGGACAACCCTAACTATGGCTACACCTTC; d_gene: -; v_gene: TRBV5-1; abundance: -; j_gene: TRBJ1-2
CDR3aa: CASSPFADREDGYTF; CDR3nt: TGTGCCAGCTCACCCTTCGCGGACAGGGAAGATGGCTACACCTTC; d_gene: TRBD1; v_gene: TRBV18; abundance: -; j_gene: TRBJ1-2
CDR3aa: CASSQGGGLHEQYF; CDR3nt: TGTGCCAGCAGCCAAGGGGGGGGACTCCACGAGCAGTACTTC; d_gene: TRBD2; v_gene: TRBV14; abundance: -; j_gene: TRBJ2-7
CDR3aa: CASNYGGVDNYGYTF; CDR3nt: TGTGCCAGCAACTATGGGGGGGTGGATAACTATGGCTACACCTTC; d_gene: -; v_gene: TRBV25-1; abundance: once; j_gene: TRBJ1-2
CDR3aa: CASSARTAYNEQFF; CDR3nt: TGTGCCAGCAGCGCACGGACAGCTTACAATGAGCAGTTCTTC; d_gene: -; v_gene: TRBV7-3; abundance: -; j_gene: TRBJ2-1
CDR3aa: CASSQGTRTGYGSLHF; CDR3nt: TGCGCCAGCAGCCAAGGGACTAGGACAGGCTATGGATCCCTCCACTTT; d_gene: TRBD1; v_gene: TRBV4-1; abundance: -; j_gene: TRBJ1-6
CDR3aa: CASSETAGGVHEQYF; CDR3nt: TGTGCCAGCAGTGAAACGGCAGGGGGTGTCCACGAGCAGTACTTC; d_gene: TRBD1; v_gene: TRBV6-1; abundance: -; j_gene: TRBJ2-7
CDR3aa: CATMRDEVGELFF; CDR3nt: TGCGCCACCATGCGGGATGAGGTCGGGGAGCTGTTTTTT; d_gene: -; v_gene: TRBV5-1; abundance: few; j_gene: TRBJ2-2
CDR3aa: CAWGGSGTGAWYGYTF; CDR3nt: TGTGCCTGGGGTGGCAGTGGGACGGGGGCCTGGTATGGCTACACCTTC; d_gene: -; v_gene: TRBV30; abundance: -; j_gene: TRBJ1-2
CDR3aa: CASSYSDRGITQYF; CDR3nt: TGTGCCAGCAGTTACTCGGACAGGGGGATTACGCAGTATTTT; d_gene: TRBD1; v_gene: TRBV6-6; abundance: -; j_gene: TRBJ2-3
CDR3aa: CASRLGTGAYEQYF; CDR3nt: TGCGCCAGCAGGTTAGGGACAGGGGCGTATGAGCAGTACTTC; d_gene: TRBD1; v_gene: TRBV5-1; abundance: -; j_gene: TRBJ2-7
CDR3aa: CASSLLRDGEYEQYF; CDR3nt: TGCGCCAGCAGCCTTCTCCGGGACGGAGAGTACGAGCAGTACTTC; d_gene: -; v_gene: TRBV4-1; abundance: few; j_gene: TRBJ2-7
CDR3aa: CASSQFLGEPQHF; CDR3nt: TGCGCCAGCAGCCAATTCTTAGGGGAGCCCCAGCATTTT; d_gene: -; v_gene: TRBV4-1; abundance: -; j_gene: TRBJ1-5
CDR3aa: CASSLVGGRLQFF; CDR3nt: TGTGCCAGCAGCTTAGTGGGCGGGAGATTGCAGTTCTTC; d_gene: TRBD2; v_gene: TRBV13; abundance: -; j_gene: TRBJ2-1
CDR3aa: CATSRDRSTYEQYF; CDR3nt: TGTGCCACCAGCAGAGATAGGTCGACCTACGAGCAGTACTTC; d_gene: -; v_gene: TRBV15; abundance: -; j_gene: TRBJ2-7
CDR3aa: CAWSPDFNQPQHF; CDR3nt: TGTGCCTGGAGCCCGGACTTTAATCAGCCCCAGCATTTT; d_gene: -; v_gene: TRBV30; abundance: -; j_gene: TRBJ1-5
CDR3aa: CASSFPDRGTTEAFF; CDR3nt: TGTGCCAGCAGTTTCCCAGACAGGGGCACCACTGAAGCTTTCTTT; d_gene: TRBD1; v_gene: TRBV7-9; abundance: -; j_gene: TRBJ1-1
CDR3aa: CASSEGLAGPPYNEQFF; CDR3nt: TGTGCCAGCAGCGAGGGACTAGCGGGGCCCCCCTACAATGAGCAGTTCTTC; d_gene: TRBD2; v_gene: TRBV9; abundance: -; j_gene: TRBJ2-1
CDR3aa: CAIQTVTLPNEKLFF; CDR3nt: TGTGCCATCCAGACAGTCACCCTACCGAATGAAAAACTGTTTTTT; d_gene: -; v_gene: TRBV28; abundance: -; j_gene: TRBJ1-4
CDR3aa: CASGFQGAEGDTEAFF; CDR3nt: TGTGCTAGTGGTTTCCAGGGGGCGGAGGGGGACACTGAAGCTTTCTTT; d_gene: TRBD1; v_gene: TRBV12-5; abundance: -; j_gene: TRBJ1-1
CDR3aa: CASSLGGEYEQYF; CDR3nt: TGTGCCAGCAGCTTAGGGGGAGAATACGAGCAGTACTTC; d_gene: -; v_gene: TRBV7-9; abundance: -; j_gene: TRBJ2-7
CDR3aa: CASRQTLTNQPQHF; CDR3nt: TGTGCCAGCAGACAAACACTTACGAATCAGCCCCAGCATTTT; d_gene: -; v_gene: TRBV7-2; abundance: -; j_gene: TRBJ1-5
CDR3aa: CASRKPGQSNYGYTF; CDR3nt: TGCGCCAGCAGGAAACCGGGACAAAGTAACTATGGCTACACCTTC; d_gene: -; v_gene: TRBV5-1; abundance: -; j_gene: TRBJ1-2
CDR3aa: CASSEGGAGANVLTF; CDR3nt: TGTGCCAGTAGTGAAGGGGGCGCTGGGGCCAACGTCCTGACTTTC; d_gene: TRBD1; v_gene: TRBV19; abundance: -; j_gene: TRBJ2-6
CDR3aa: CAWSSGGRFEQFF; CDR3nt: TGTGCCTGGAGTTCAGGGGGAAGGTTTGAACAGTTCTTC; d_gene: TRBD1; v_gene: TRBV30; abundance: -; j_gene: TRBJ2-1
CDR3aa: CASSLGGADQQFF; CDR3nt: TGTGCCAGCAGCTTAGGGGGTGCGGACCAGCAGTTCTTC; d_gene: -; v_gene: TRBV7-6; abundance: -; j_gene: TRBJ2-1